These 4 T cell receptor beta chains originate from one sample sequenced in a study of T cell repertoires in cytomegalovirus infection. Via MiXCR, TCRdb re-called the reads, giving one row per CDR3 protein. The data show 900,000 to 950,000 distinct CDR3 sequences, around 32% seen once. These TCRs are of unknown antigen specificity. Source: cultured CD8+ T cells from PBMCs, taken from culture after CMV antigen stimulation. The receptor source for this set is a human donor in good health (CMV status not recorded). Some clones in this sample may be carry-over from other donors' samples.

This clonotype was picked up many times. This chain joins TRBV7-9 and TRBJ2-1; 9 positions agree with TRBD1. Per the germline V gene, CDR1 is SEHNR and CDR2 is FQNEAQ (reference sequence). V lost 4 bases to trimming and J lost 0 bases; unmatched junction nucleotides: 1. The CDR3 is 15 amino acids. The CDR3 loop is CASSSTGGSYNEQFF. The CDR3, as DNA: TGTGCCAGCAGCTCGACAGGGGGCTCCTACAATGAGCAGTTCTTC.

This clonotype came up a few times. The chain uses TRBV4-3 and TRBJ2-3; D uncertain. The V end was cut by 4 bases, the J end by 7 bases, with 18 bases between. Germline values: CDR1 LGHNA, CDR2 YSLEER. The CDR3 covers 15 residues. The CDR3 DNA is TGCGCCAGCAGCCCGTCCCACTCCCCGGCTCATACGCAGTATTTT. It yields the protein CASSPSHSPAHTQYF.

Of note for this clonotype: One junction end does not reproduce the germline sequence, and a read error may be involved. The chain uses TRBV7-8 and TRBJ1-2; tentative D call: TRBD1 (6 bases). The CDR3 totals 16 residues. Germline values: CDR1 SGHVS, CDR2 FQNEAQ. This CDR3 reads CANSSLGTSANYGYTF. The CDR3 nucleotides are TGTGCCAACAGCTCCCTGGGGACATCCGCTAACTATGGCTACACCTTC.

The chain carries TRBV3-1 and TRBJ2-1; D possibly matches TRBD1 or TRBD2 (5 bases each). The CDR3 spans 16 residues. Germline V CDR1 and CDR2: LGHDT, YNNKEL (reference sequence). V lost 0 bases and J 3 bases, leaving 12 bases between the germline ends. The CDR3: CASSQDMGRVYNEQFF. The CDR3 nucleotides read TGTGCCAGCAGCCAAGATATGGGGCGGGTCTACAATGAGCAGTTCTTC.